This TCR beta chain was retrieved from a study of shared clonotypes between healthy human individuals. Per the germline V gene, CDR1 is SGHKS and CDR2 is YYEKEE (reference sequence). CDR3 length equals 13 residues. With 4 bases clipped from V and 4 bases from J, the junction kept 4 bases outside the gene matches. Sequencing used immunoSEQ multiplex PCR; TCRdb keeps in-frame clones, though not all of them. The sample lists some 2.1 million clones, over 85% occurring once. The TCR originated in a man aged 18 to 30 in good health. The rearrangement joins TRBV5-5 to TRBJ2-5; 7 bases are a match to TRBD1. Material: naive CD4+ T cells sorted from blood. Indicated subset: CD45RA+ positively selected. CDR3 amino acids: CASSKTGVETQYF. CDR3 sequence (DNA): TGTGCCAGCAGCAAAACAGGGGTAGAGACCCAGTACTTC.